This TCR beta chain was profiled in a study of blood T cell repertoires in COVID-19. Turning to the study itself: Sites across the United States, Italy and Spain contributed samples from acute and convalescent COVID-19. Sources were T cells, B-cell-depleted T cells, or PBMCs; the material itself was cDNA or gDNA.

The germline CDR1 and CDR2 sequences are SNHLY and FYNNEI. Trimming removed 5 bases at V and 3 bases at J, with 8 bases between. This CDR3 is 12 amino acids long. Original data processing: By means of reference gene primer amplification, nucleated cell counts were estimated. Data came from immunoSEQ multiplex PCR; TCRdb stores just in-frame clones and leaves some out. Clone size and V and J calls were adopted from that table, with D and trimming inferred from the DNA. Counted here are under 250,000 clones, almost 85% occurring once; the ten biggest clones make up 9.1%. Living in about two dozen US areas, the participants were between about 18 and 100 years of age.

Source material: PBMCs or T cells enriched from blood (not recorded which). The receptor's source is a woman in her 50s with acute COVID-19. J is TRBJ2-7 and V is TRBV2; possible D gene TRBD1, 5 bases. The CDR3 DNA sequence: TGTGCCAGCAGTCAGGACAACTACGAGCAGTACTTC. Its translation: CASSQDNYEQYF.